What follows are 32 T cell receptor beta chains derived from one specimen sequenced in a study of blood T cell repertoires in COVID-19. Generated by immunoSEQ multiplex PCR, the TCRdb table keeps only in-frame clones and is missing some. The sample lists around 370,000 clones, 85% to 90% occurring once. Sequenced material: peripheral blood. The receptors come from a man aged 18 to 30 with active or convalescent COVID-19.

The rearrangement links TRBV7-8 to TRBJ2-5; 9 positions agree with TRBD1. The ends lost 5 bases at V and 4 bases at J; junction bases unmatched: 14. CDR1 SGHVS and CDR2 FQNEAQ come from the germline V gene. This CDR3 has 17 residues. The CDR3: CASSLNPGQGRGETQYF. CDR3 bases: TGTGCCAGCAGCCTGAACCCGGGACAGGGCAGAGGAGAGACCCAGTACTTC. The variable domain in full, completed from reference TRBV7-8 and TRBJ2-5, reads GAGVSQSPRYKVAKRGQDVALRCDPISGHVSLFWYQQALGQGPEFLTYFQNEAQLDKSGLPSDRFFAERPEGSVSTLKIQRTQQEDSAVYLCASSLNPGQGRGETQYFGPGTRLLVL.

In its sample, this clone was seen once. The chain joins TRBV2 to TRBJ2-5; D might be TRBD2 (6 bases). Germline-derived CDR1 and CDR2 are SNHLY and FYNNEI. Trimming cost V 5 bases and J 4 bases, with 17 bases left between them. CDR3 length: 15 amino acids. For the CDR3, the DNA is TGTGCCAGCAGTAAACCGGGACTCCCCCCAGAGACCCAGTACTTC. It is translated as CASSKPGLPPETQYF.

The count of this clone is one. The chain uses TRBV28 and TRBJ1-5, with D perhaps matching TRBD1 (6 bases). The germline V gene encodes CDR1 MDHEN and CDR2 SYDVKM. Trimming pared 2 bases from V and 3 bases from J, leaving 11 bases between. The CDR3 length is 15 residues. CDR3 residues: CASSLGGQNNQPQHF. Written as DNA, the CDR3 is TGTGCCAGCAGTTTAGGCGGACAGAACAATCAGCCCCAGCATTTT. The entire variable domain, with the rest obtained from reference TRBV28 and TRBJ1-5, is as follows: DVKVTQSSRYLVKRTGEKVFLECVQDMDHENMFWYRQDPGLGLRLIYFSYDVKMKEKGDIPEGYSVSREKKERFSLILESASTNQTSMYLCASSLGGQNNQPQHFGDGTRLSIL.

The CDR3 DNA follows: TGCGCCAGCAGCTCCCCGGGGGTGGATACGCAGTATTTT. Its translation: CASSSPGVDTQYF. V and J are TRBV5-1 and TRBJ2-3, with D maybe TRBD2 (6 bases). Germline values: CDR1 SGHRS, CDR2 YFSETQ. V was shortened by 3 bases and J by 6 bases, with 11 bases between the two germline ends. This CDR3 spans 13 amino acids. The variable domain in full, with the rest retrieved from reference TRBV5-1 and TRBJ2-3, is KAGVTQTPRYLIKTRGQQVTLSCSPISGHRSVSWYQQTPGQGLQFLFEYFSETQRNKGNFPGRFSGRQFSNSRSEMNVSTLELGDSALYLCASSSPGVDTQYFGPGTRLTVL.

The chain uses TRBV6-4 and TRBJ1-1; D is unclear. V was pared by 4 bases and J by 1 base, with 7 bases between. The germline V gene has CDR1 MRHNA and CDR2 SNTAGT. The CDR3 length is 13 residues. The CDR3 loop is CASSVSSNTEAFF. The CDR3 DNA reads as TGTGCCAGCAGTGTAAGCTCGAACACTGAAGCTTTCTTT.

The V gene is TRBV7-9, the J gene TRBJ2-1; 9 bases agree with TRBD1. Trimming cost V 1 base and J 4 bases; bases outside gene matches: 2. This CDR3 comprises 15 residues. Germline lookup yields CDR1 SEHNR and CDR2 FQNEAQ (reference sequence). The CDR3 loop reads CASSLGTGVYNEQFF. The CDR3 DNA is TGTGCCAGCAGCTTAGGGACAGGGGTTTACAATGAGCAGTTCTTC.

This rearrangement joins TRBV18 to TRBJ1-2; no reliable D call. The germline gives CDR1 KGHSH, CDR2 LQKENI. The CDR3 has 13 residues. Trimming removed 6 bases from V and 8 bases from J, with 16 bases in between. The DNA for the CDR3 is TGTGCCAGCTCGACTGTCTCATCGTTGGGCTACACCTTC. Translation gives CASSTVSSLGYTF.

The genes are TRBV7-9 and TRBJ2-2; TRBD1 matches 7 bases. This CDR3 region has 17 residues. Trimming took 5 bases from V and 6 from J; bases not matched to a gene: 15. Looked up from germline, CDR1 is SEHNR and CDR2 is FQNEAQ (reference sequence). CDR3 amino acids: CASSLLTETGKPGELFF. CDR3 DNA sequence: TGTGCCAGCAGCCTACTGACTGAGACAGGGAAGCCCGGGGAGCTGTTTTTT.

CDR3 sequence (DNA): TGTGCCAGCAGCCGACCGGGACTAACCTACGAGCAGTACTTC. Its protein product is CASSRPGLTYEQYF. The rearrangement links TRBV25-1 to TRBJ2-7, with TRBD2 identical over 7 bases. Trimming took 6 bases from V and 2 from J; bases not matched to a gene: 7. The CDR3 loop spans 14 amino acids. Per the germline V gene, CDR1 is MGHDK and CDR2 is SYGVNS.

Written as DNA, the CDR3 is TGTGCCAGCAGTTTACGCGGAATTAACACTGAAGCTTTCTTT. Translation gives CASSLRGINTEAFF. The J gene is TRBJ1-1, the V gene TRBV27; D not resolved. V was cut by 2 bases and J by 2 bases, with 9 bases left in between. Germline V CDR1 and CDR2: MNHEY, SMNVEV (reference sequence). The CDR3 spans 14 residues.

The rearrangement joins TRBV18 to TRBJ2-7; 8 bases line up with TRBD2. J gave up 4 bases and V 6 bases, and 5 bases lay outside the gene matches. This CDR3 spans 13 amino acids. The germline gives CDR1 KGHSH, CDR2 LQKENI. The CDR3 sequence is CASSGGLEYEQYF. DNA for the CDR3: TGTGCCAGCTCGGGGGGACTAGAGTACGAGCAGTACTTC.

This clone was seen a few times. The CDR3 loop reads CASSLLSGRGTEAFF. CDR3 nucleotides: TGTGCCAGCAGTTTATTGTCGGGTCGAGGGACTGAAGCTTTCTTT. V usage is TRBV28 and J usage is TRBJ1-1; D ambiguous. Germline V gene data show CDR1 as MDHEN and CDR2 as SYDVKM. CDR3 length: 15 residues. Between the trimmed V and J ends, which lost 1 base and 5 bases, there was a span of 14 bases.

This clone has a handful of counts. The V call is TRBV27, the J call TRBJ1-5, with 7 bases that match TRBD1. V lost 4 bases, J lost 5 bases, and 11 bases stayed unmatched. CDR1 is MNHEY and CDR2 is SMNVEV in the germline V gene (reference sequence). The CDR3 runs to 16 residues. CDR3 coding DNA: TGTGCCAGCAGTTCCAACCGGGACAGTGACCATCAGCCCCAGCATTTT. As protein: CASSSNRDSDHQPQHF.

This clone was seen a single time. This sequence joins TRBV29-1 and TRBJ1-1; D call uncertain. Deletions cut 5 bases from V and 2 bases from J, with 9 bases between. Germline-derived CDR1 and CDR2 are SQVTM and ANQGSEA. There are 12 residues in the CDR3. CDR3 in DNA: TGCAGCGTTTGGTCAGGCAACACTGAAGCTTTCTTT. Residues: CSVWSGNTEAFF.

This clone was counted a few times. The chain couples TRBV7-2 to TRBJ1-1, with D possibly being TRBD1 (5 bases). CDR3 length: 14 residues. CDR1 SGHTA and CDR2 FQGNSA come from the germline V gene. V lost 7 bases and J lost 7, with 19 bases in between. CDR3 protein: CASTSTGGTGEAFF. DNA for the CDR3: TGTGCCAGCACTTCCACGGGGGGAACTGGTGAAGCTTTCTTT.

Details on this clone: This sample includes further DNA sequences coding for the same CDR3. The chain carries TRBV19 and TRBJ2-7, with D unresolved. The CDR3 is made up of 11 amino acids. The germline V gene encodes CDR1 LNHDA and CDR2 SQIVND (reference sequence). V gave up 6 bases and J gave up 0 bases, with 3 bases separating them. CDR3 bases: TGTGCCAGTAGCAGCTCCTACGAGCAGTACTTC. Translating it yields CASSSSYEQYF.

The gene calls are TRBV7-9 and TRBJ1-1; possibly TRBD1 for D (5 bases). V was pared by 2 bases and J by 1 base, with 14 bases between. Germline V gene data show CDR1 as SEHNR and CDR2 as FQNEAQ (reference sequence). The CDR3 is made up of 16 amino acids. The CDR3 bases are TGTGCCAGCAGCTTAAAAGGGAGGGGTAGGAACACTGAAGCTTTCTTT. Translation gives CASSLKGRGRNTEAFF.

This sequence joins TRBV28 and TRBJ2-4, with 12 bases identical to TRBD2. CDR3 length: 15 residues. Germline loops: CDR1 MDHEN, CDR2 SYDVKM. V lost 6 bases to trimming and J lost 8 bases; unmatched junction nucleotides: 8. The CDR3: CASSPRTSGADIQYF. CDR3 sequence (DNA): TGTGCCAGCAGCCCCAGGACTAGCGGGGCAGACATTCAGTACTTC.

CDR3: CATSGLGYEQYF. The CDR3 nucleotides read TGTGCCACCAGCGGCCTTGGCTACGAGCAGTACTTC. This sequence joins TRBV15 and TRBJ2-7, with unresolved D. Trimming left V 5 bases short and J 3 bases short, with 8 bases between. The CDR3 has 12 residues. CDR1 LNHNV and CDR2 YYDKDF come from the germline V gene (reference sequence).

The chain employs TRBV4-1 and TRBJ1-2; D is perhaps TRBD1 (6 bases). Germline V gene lookup returns CDR1 MGHRA and CDR2 YSYEKL. There are 14 residues in the CDR3. The V end was cut by 0 bases, the J end by 8 bases, with 13 bases between. CDR3 amino acids: CASSQDPQGSGYTF. CDR3 DNA: TGCGCCAGCAGCCAAGACCCACAGGGATCGGGCTACACCTTC.

The V call is TRBV11-3, the J call TRBJ1-6; D is unresolved. CDR1 and CDR2 from the germline V gene are SGHNT and YENEEA. There are 17 residues in the CDR3. Trimming took off 5 bases at V and 10 bases at J, with 24 bases between the two ends. The DNA of the CDR3 is TGTGCCAGCAGCCCCAGTCGATCAAACCCAGGAACCTCACCCCTCCACTTT. It is translated as CASSPSRSNPGTSPLHF.

The chain joins TRBV2 to TRBJ1-5; the match to TRBD1 covers 8 bases. CDR3 length: 15 amino acids. Germline values: CDR1 SNHLY, CDR2 FYNNEI. The junction had 4 bases not matched to a gene; V was cut back by 6 bases and J by 0 bases. CDR3 sequence (DNA): TGTGCCAGCAGCCAACAGGGGGTTAGCAATCAGCCCCAGCATTTT. It specifies CASSQQGVSNQPQHF.

The genes are TRBV7-2 and TRBJ1-2, with D maybe TRBD1 (6 bases). The length of the CDR3 is 13 residues. Germline CDR1 SGHTA, CDR2 FQGNSA. Trimming removed 1 base from V and 8 bases from J, with 11 bases in between. CDR3 sequence (DNA): TGTGCCAGCAGCTTAGTACAGGGTCGGGGCTACACCTTC. Its protein product is CASSLVQGRGYTF.

This rearrangement joins TRBV11-2 to TRBJ2-5, with 7 positions matching TRBD2. The CDR3 has 15 amino acids. V was clipped by 1 base and J by 2 bases; unmatched bases: 4. In germline, CDR1 is SGHAT, CDR2 FQNNGV. The CDR3 here is CASSLGGGGQETQYF. The CDR3 coding sequence is TGTGCCAGCAGCTTAGGGGGGGGAGGGCAAGAGACCCAGTACTTC.

The rearrangement uses TRBV12-5 and TRBJ2-3; TRBD1 aligns across 11 bases. Germline V gene lookup returns CDR1 LGHNT and CDR2 FRNRAP. The junction had 5 bases not matched to a gene; V was cut back by 5 bases and J by 4 bases. The CDR3 has 15 amino acids. The CDR3 reads CASGAGTGGADTQYF. The CDR3 DNA reads as TGTGCTAGTGGTGCTGGGACAGGGGGTGCAGATACGCAGTATTTT.

This clone is a singleton in its sample. The rearrangement links TRBV27 to TRBJ1-2, with 10 bases aligning to TRBD1. Trimming took 5 bases from V and 4 from J; bases not matched to a gene: 7. Germline V gives CDR1 MNHEY, CDR2 SMNVEV (reference sequence). This CDR3 has 15 amino acids. The CDR3 sequence: CASSRGQGISYGYTF. In nucleotides, the CDR3 is TGTGCCAGCAGTAGGGGACAGGGGATAAGCTATGGCTACACCTTC.

The chain couples TRBV10-3 to TRBJ1-1; 9 bases align to TRBD1. Germline V gene data show CDR1 as ENHRY and CDR2 as SYGVKD. The length of the CDR3 is 14 residues. V lost 5 bases, J lost 3 bases, and 4 bases stayed unmatched. CDR3 loop: CAISQQGAYTEAFF. In DNA form, the CDR3 reads TGTGCCATCAGTCAACAGGGGGCTTACACTGAAGCTTTCTTT.

V usage is TRBV15 and J usage is TRBJ1-1; 7 nucleotides agree with TRBD1. In germline, CDR1 is LNHNV, CDR2 YYDKDF (reference sequence). V gave up 2 bases and J gave up 10 bases; unmatched junction bases: 7. The CDR3 covers 13 residues. CDR3: CATSRSRGEGAFF. In DNA form, the CDR3 reads TGTGCCACCAGCAGAAGCAGGGGGGAAGGAGCTTTCTTT.

The chain combines TRBV7-9 with TRBJ1-2, with D possibly TRBD1 on 5 matching bases. Between the trimmed V and J ends, which lost 5 bases and 7 bases, there was a span of 17 bases. The CDR3 has 14 residues. CDR1 and CDR2 (germline): SEHNR, FQNEAQ (reference sequence). In DNA, the CDR3 is TGTGCCAGCAGCGCCGGGACGGGAGGTCGTGGCTACACCTTC. The encoded protein is CASSAGTGGRGYTF.

The chain couples TRBV3-1 (or the pseudogene TRBV3-2) to TRBJ2-7; 11 bases are shared with TRBD2. Trimming at V came to 5 bases and at J to 1 base, leaving 4 bases not matched to a gene. The CDR3 consists of 15 residues. CDR1 is LGHDT and CDR2 is YNNKEL in the germline V gene (reference sequence). As DNA, the CDR3 is TGTGCCAGCAGCTCCCCTAGCGGGAGGTCCTACGAGCAGTACTTC. Its translation is CASSSPSGRSYEQYF.

The chain joins TRBV18 to TRBJ1-1; 11 bases line up with TRBD1. In germline, CDR1 is KGHSH, CDR2 LQKENI. The CDR3 totals 16 residues. Unmatched junction bases numbered 6, after V lost 2 bases and J lost 4 bases. The DNA of the CDR3 is TGTGCCAGCTCACCAACTTTGGGACAGGGGGGCACTGAAGCTTTCTTT. Translation gives CASSPTLGQGGTEAFF. Looking up the rest from reference TRBV18 and TRBJ1-1 gives the full variable domain: NAGVMQNPRHLVRRRGQEARLRCSPMKGHSHVYWYRQLPEEGLKFMVYLQKENIIDESGMPKERFSAEFPKEGPSILRIQQVVRGDSAAYFCASSPTLGQGGTEAFFGQGTRLTVV.

The DNA of the CDR3 is TGCAGCGTGGGAAACAGGGGAACTAATGAAAAACTGTTTTTT. This codes for CSVGNRGTNEKLFF. The chain combines TRBV29-1 with TRBJ1-4; 7 bases line up with TRBD1. V was clipped by 6 bases and J by 1 base; unmatched bases: 5. The CDR3 length is 14 residues. In germline, CDR1 is SQVTM, CDR2 ANQGSEA.